The 9 T cell receptor beta chains given below trace back to one sample, sequenced in a study of blood T cell repertoires in COVID-19. Repertoires were generated with immunoSEQ multiplex PCR, while TCRdb's copy carries only in-frame clones and drops some. The data contain more than 200,000 clones, about 90% of them singletons. Input material: peripheral blood. These receptor sequences come from a woman aged 50 to 65 with acute or convalescent COVID-19.

V and J are TRBV5-3 and TRBJ1-2, with D perhaps matching TRBD1 (6 bases). TRBV5-3 is an open reading frame, and its role is uncertain. CDR3 length: 16 residues. V dropped 5 bases and J dropped 6 bases, with 23 bases sitting between them. CDR3 amino acids: CARRPPSRGKDHGYTF. The CDR3 region has the DNA TGTGCCAGAAGACCTCCTTCCAGGGGCAAAGACCATGGCTACACCTTC.

The V call is TRBV14, the J call TRBJ2-1; no clear D. V was trimmed by 2 bases and J by 10 bases, leaving 12 bases between them. The CDR3 is 13 amino acids. The germline V gene encodes CDR1 SGHDN and CDR2 FVKESK. CDR3 sequence reads: CASSQHLLSEQFF. For the CDR3, the DNA is TGTGCCAGCAGCCAACACCTACTCTCGGAGCAGTTCTTC.

The chain employs TRBV7-8 and TRBJ1-2; the D gene is possibly TRBD1 (5 bases). Trimming stripped 3 bases from V and 4 bases from J, with 12 bases between. This CDR3 has 14 residues. The germline V gene has CDR1 SGHVS and CDR2 FQNEAQ. This CDR3 is CASSFGQGFYGYTF. The CDR3 DNA reads TGTGCCAGCAGCTTTGGGCAGGGTTTCTATGGCTACACCTTC.

The CDR3 spells CAVTGTGDHEQYF. In DNA form, the CDR3 reads TGTGCCGTAACCGGGACAGGGGACCACGAGCAGTACTTC. This chain connects TRBV10-3 to TRBJ2-7, with 10 bases identical to TRBD1. J lost 5 bases, V lost 11 bases, and 9 bases had no gene match. Germline V gives CDR1 ENHRY, CDR2 SYGVKD. CDR3 length: 13 residues.

The rearrangement joins TRBV5-4 to TRBJ2-7, with D possibly TRBD1 on 5 matching bases. Germline CDR1 is SGHNT and CDR2 is YYREEE (reference sequence). Trimming took 4 bases from V and 2 from J, leaving 13 bases between them. The CDR3 totals 14 residues. CDR3 amino acids: CASSPQGNPYEQYF. The CDR3 DNA follows: TGTGCCAGCAGCCCTCAGGGAAATCCCTACGAGCAGTACTTC.

This sequence joins TRBV5-1 and TRBJ1-1; D is undetermined. V lost 6 bases to trimming and J lost 1 base, with 10 bases between them. Germline V gives CDR1 SGHRS, CDR2 YFSETQ. This CDR3 is built from 13 residues. Here the CDR3 DNA reads TGCGCCAGCAAAATTGGCCCGAACACTGAAGCTTTCTTT. It encodes CASKIGPNTEAFF.

This sequence joins TRBV27 and TRBJ1-1, with D unclear. Trimming took off 5 bases at V and 1 base at J, with 11 bases between the two ends. Germline assignment: CDR1 MNHEY and CDR2 SMNVEV (reference sequence). The CDR3 sequence is 14 residues long. CDR3 coding DNA: TGTGCCAGCAGTCACCGTACAGAGAACACTGAAGCTTTCTTT. Translated: CASSHRTENTEAFF.

The chain is built from TRBV5-1 and TRBJ1-2; perhaps TRBD1 as D (6 bases). V was shortened by 4 bases and J by 5 bases, with 12 bases between the two germline ends. The CDR3 runs to 13 residues. CDR1 and CDR2 from the germline V gene are SGHRS and YFSETQ. Here the CDR3 reads CASSREGDYGYTF. CDR3 coding DNA: TGCGCCAGCAGCCGAGAGGGGGATTATGGCTACACCTTC.

This chain connects TRBV5-5 to TRBJ1-4; D not certain. The V end lost 0 bases, the J end lost 7 bases, and 10 bases lay between the germline ends. CDR1 is SGHKS, CDR2 YYEKEE, per germline (reference sequence). CDR3 length: 14 amino acids. Here the CDR3 reads CASSLGQRAEKLFF. The CDR3 nucleotides read TGTGCCAGCAGCTTGGGCCAGAGGGCTGAAAAACTGTTTTTT.